Described below is a single T cell receptor (beta chain) sequence and its context. Its target is not known. The data stem from a study of CD8 T cells in ankylosing spondylitis. Overall study results and limits: Ankylosing spondylitis blood seemed to carry a telltale TCR beta motif made of roughly 8 highly homologous variants.

One entry per CDR3 protein results from TCRdb running MiXCR on the 5' RACE reads. Of fewer than 400,000 distinct CDR3 sequences in the sample, 20% to 25% were seen once. CDR1 is SGHNT, CDR2 YYREEE, per germline (reference sequence). After removal of 3 bases from V and 2 bases from J, the junction contained 2 bases not matched to a gene. This CDR3 is 15 amino acids long. This TCR was recovered from a male donor with ankylosing spondylitis. Input material: blood, either unsorted or a sorted T cell fraction (not recorded which). The gene calls are TRBV5-4 and TRBJ2-2, with TRBD2 matching over 9 bases. The CDR3 region has the DNA TGTGCCAGCAGCTGGGGACTAGCCAACACCGGGGAGCTGTTTTTT. Translated: CASSWGLANTGELFF. Looking up the rest from reference TRBV5-4 and TRBJ2-2 gives the full variable domain: ETGVTQSPTHLIKTRGQQVTLRCSSQSGHNTVSWYQQALGQGPQFIFQYYREEENGRGNFPPRFSGLQFPNYSSELNVNALELDDSALYLCASSWGLANTGELFFGEGSRLTVL.